This T cell receptor beta chain appears in the sequencing data of a study of blood T cell repertoires in COVID-19. Study-level information: Acute and convalescent COVID-19 samples came from the United States, Italy and Spain. In each case, the material was cDNA or gDNA derived from T cells, B-cell-depleted T cells, or PBMCs.

Per germline, CDR1 MDHEN and CDR2 SYDVKM. Deletions cut 7 bases from V and 6 bases from J, with 5 bases between. The CDR3 is 10 amino acids. This clone was seen only once. Assay used: immunoSEQ multiplex PCR; TCRdb lists only in-frame clones, some missing. The sample comprises around 200,000 clones, 80% to 90% of which are singletons, and 1.1% rests with the top ten. The sequence derives from a man in his thirties or forties with acute or convalescent COVID-19. The J gene is TRBJ2-3, the V gene TRBV28, with D unresolved. Sequencing was performed on peripheral blood. CDR3 coding DNA: TGTGCCAGCATGAGTGATACGCAGTATTTT. Translation: CASMSDTQYF.